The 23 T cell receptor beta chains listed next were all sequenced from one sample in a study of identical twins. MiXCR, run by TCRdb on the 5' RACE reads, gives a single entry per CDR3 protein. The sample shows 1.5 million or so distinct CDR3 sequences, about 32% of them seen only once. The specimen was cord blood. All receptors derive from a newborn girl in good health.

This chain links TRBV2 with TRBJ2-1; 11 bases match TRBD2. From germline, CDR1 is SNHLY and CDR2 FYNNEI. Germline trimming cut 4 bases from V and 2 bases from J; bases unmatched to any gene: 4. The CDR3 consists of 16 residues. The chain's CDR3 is CASSGGSGRAYNEQFF. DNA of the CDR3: TGTGCCAGCAGTGGTGGTAGCGGGAGGGCCTACAATGAGCAGTTCTTC.

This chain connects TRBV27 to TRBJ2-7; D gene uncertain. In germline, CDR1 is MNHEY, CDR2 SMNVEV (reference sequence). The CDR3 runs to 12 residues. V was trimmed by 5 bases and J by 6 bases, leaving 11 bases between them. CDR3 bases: TGTGCCAGCAGTGCTGTCATCGGCGAGCAGTACTTC. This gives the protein CASSAVIGEQYF.

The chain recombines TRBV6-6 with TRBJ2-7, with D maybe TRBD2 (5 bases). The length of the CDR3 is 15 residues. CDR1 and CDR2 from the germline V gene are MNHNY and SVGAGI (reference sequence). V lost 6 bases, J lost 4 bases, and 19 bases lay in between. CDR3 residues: CASSHGEHYPYEQYF. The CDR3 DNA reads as TGTGCCAGCAGCCACGGGGAGCACTACCCTTACGAGCAGTACTTC.

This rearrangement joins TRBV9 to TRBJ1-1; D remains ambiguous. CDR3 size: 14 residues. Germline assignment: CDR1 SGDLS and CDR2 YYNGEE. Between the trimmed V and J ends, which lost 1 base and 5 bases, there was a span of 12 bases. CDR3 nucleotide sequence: TGTGCCAGCAGCGTATTGAGGTCGGGGACTGAAGCTTTCTTT. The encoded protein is CASSVLRSGTEAFF.

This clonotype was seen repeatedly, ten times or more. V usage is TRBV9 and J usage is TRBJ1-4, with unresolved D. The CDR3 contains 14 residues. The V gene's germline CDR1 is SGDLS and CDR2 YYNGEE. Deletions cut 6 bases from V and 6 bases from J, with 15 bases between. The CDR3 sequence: CASMVRPPDEKLFF. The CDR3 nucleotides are TGTGCCAGCATGGTCCGCCCACCAGATGAAAAACTGTTTTTT.

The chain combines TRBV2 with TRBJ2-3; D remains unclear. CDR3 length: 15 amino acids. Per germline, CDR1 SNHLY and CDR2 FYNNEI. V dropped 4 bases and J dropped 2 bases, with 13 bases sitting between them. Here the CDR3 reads CASSAGRANTDTQYF. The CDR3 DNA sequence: TGTGCCAGCAGTGCGGGTAGGGCAAACACAGATACGCAGTATTTT.

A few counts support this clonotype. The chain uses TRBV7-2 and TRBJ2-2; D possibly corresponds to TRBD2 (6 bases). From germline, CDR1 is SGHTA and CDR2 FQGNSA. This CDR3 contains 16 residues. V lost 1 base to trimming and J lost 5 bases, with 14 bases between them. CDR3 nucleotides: TGTGCCAGCAGCTTAGGGCGACTAGTAGGGACCGGGGAGCTGTTTTTT. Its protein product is CASSLGRLVGTGELFF.

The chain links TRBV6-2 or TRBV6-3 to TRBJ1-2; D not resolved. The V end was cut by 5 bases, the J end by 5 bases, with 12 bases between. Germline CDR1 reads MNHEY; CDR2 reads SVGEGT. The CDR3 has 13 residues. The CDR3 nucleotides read TGTGCCAGCAGTAAAGACGGGGTTTATGGCTACACCTTC. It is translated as CASSKDGVYGYTF.

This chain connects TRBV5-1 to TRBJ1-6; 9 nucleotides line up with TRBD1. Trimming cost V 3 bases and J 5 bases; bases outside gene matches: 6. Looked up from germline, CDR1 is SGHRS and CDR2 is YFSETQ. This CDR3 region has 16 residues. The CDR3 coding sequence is TGCGCCAGCAGCTCGACAGGGGGGCACGATAATTCACCCCTCCACTTT. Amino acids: CASSSTGGHDNSPLHF.

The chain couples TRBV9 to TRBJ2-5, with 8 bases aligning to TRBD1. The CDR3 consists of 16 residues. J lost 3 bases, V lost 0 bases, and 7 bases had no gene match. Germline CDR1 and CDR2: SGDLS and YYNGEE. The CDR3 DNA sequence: TGTGCCAGCAGCGTAGGTAGGACAGGGATAAAAGAGACCCAGTACTTC. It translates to CASSVGRTGIKETQYF. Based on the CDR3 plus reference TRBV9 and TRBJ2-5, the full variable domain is DSGVTQTPKHLITATGQRVTLRCSPRSGDLSVYWYQQSLDQGLQFLIQYYNGEERAKGNILERFSAQQFPDLHSELNLSSLELGDSALYFCASSVGRTGIKETQYFGPGTRLLVL.

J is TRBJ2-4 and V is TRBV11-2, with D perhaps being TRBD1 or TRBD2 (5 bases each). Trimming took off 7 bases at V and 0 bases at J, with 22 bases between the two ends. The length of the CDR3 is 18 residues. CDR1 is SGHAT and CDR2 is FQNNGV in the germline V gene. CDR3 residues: CASTLYHTRGLAKNIQYF. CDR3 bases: TGTGCCAGCACCCTATACCACACGAGGGGCTTAGCCAAAAACATTCAGTACTTC.

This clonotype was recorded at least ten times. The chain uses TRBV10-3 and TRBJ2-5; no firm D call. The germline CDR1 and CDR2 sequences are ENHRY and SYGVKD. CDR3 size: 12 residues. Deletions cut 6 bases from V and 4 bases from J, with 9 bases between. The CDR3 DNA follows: TGTGCCATCAGCGACCGACTAGAGACCCAGTACTTC. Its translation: CAISDRLETQYF.

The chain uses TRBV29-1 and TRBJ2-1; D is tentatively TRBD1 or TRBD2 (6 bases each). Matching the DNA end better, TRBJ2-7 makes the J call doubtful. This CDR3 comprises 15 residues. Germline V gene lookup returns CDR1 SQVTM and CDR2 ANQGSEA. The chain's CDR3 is CSTLGGPSSYNEQYF. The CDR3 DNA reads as TGCAGCACCCTAGGGGGGCCAAGCTCCTACAATGAGCAGTACTTC.

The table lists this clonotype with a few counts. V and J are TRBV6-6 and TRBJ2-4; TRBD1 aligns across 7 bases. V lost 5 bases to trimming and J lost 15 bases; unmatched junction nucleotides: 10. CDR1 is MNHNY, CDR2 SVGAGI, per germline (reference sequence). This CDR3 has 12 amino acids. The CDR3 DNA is TGTGCCAGCAGTCCTAAGAACAGGGGTGCGTACTTC. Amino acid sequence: CASSPKNRGAYF.

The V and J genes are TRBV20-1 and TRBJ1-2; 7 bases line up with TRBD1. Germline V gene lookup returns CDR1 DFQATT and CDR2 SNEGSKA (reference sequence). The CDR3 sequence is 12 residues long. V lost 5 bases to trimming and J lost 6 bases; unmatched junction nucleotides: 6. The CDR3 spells CSAVEGANGYTF. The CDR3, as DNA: TGCAGTGCTGTTGAGGGGGCAAATGGCTACACCTTC.

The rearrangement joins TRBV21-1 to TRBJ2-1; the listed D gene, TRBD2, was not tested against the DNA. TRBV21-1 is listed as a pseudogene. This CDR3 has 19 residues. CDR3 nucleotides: TGTGCCAGCAGCGGGCGACTATCGTGTAGCGGGGGCTCCTACAATGAGCAGTTCTTC. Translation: CASSGRLSCSGGSYNEQFF.

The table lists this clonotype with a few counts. CDR3 amino acids: CASTTTGRYYGYTF. CDR3 DNA sequence: TGTGCCAGCACCACGACAGGGCGGTACTATGGCTACACCTTC. The chain employs TRBV28 and TRBJ1-2; 7 nucleotides line up with TRBD1. Unmatched junction bases numbered 8, after V lost 7 bases and J lost 3 bases. The germline V gene has CDR1 MDHEN and CDR2 SYDVKM. The CDR3 is 14 amino acids.

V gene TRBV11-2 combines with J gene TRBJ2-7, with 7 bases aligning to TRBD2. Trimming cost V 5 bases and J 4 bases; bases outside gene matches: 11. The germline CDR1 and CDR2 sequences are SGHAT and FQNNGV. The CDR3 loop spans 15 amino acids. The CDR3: CASSRGTRGRYEQYF. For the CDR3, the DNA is TGTGCCAGCAGCCGGGGAACGCGGGGGAGGTACGAGCAGTACTTC.

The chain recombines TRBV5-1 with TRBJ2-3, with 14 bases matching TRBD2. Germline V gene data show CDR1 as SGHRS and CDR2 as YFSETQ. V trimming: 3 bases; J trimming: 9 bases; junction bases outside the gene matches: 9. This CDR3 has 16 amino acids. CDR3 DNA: TGCGCCAGCAGCTCAAGACTAGCGGGGGGGTATGACACGCAGTATTTT. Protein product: CASSSRLAGGYDTQYF.

The CDR3: CASSLRSTKSYNEQYF. The CDR3 DNA sequence: TGTGCCAGCAGTTTACGTAGCACCAAGTCCTACAATGAGCAGTACTTC. The gene calls are TRBV28 and TRBJ2-1; no firm D call. The J call may not be correct, given that the DNA end is closer to TRBJ2-7. CDR3 size: 16 residues. Germline V gives CDR1 MDHEN, CDR2 SYDVKM.

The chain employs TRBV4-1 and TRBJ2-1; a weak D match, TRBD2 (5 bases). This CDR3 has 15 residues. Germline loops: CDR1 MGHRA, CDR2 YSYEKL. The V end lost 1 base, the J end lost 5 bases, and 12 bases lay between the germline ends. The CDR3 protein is CASSQAAFSDNEQFF. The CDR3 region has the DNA TGCGCCAGCAGCCAAGCGGCTTTTAGCGACAATGAGCAGTTCTTC.

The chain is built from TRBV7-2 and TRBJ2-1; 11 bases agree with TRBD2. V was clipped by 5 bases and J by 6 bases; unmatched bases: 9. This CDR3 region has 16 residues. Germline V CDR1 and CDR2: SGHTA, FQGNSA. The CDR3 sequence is CASSPTFLAGGNEQFF. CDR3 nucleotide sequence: TGTGCCAGCAGCCCGACCTTTCTAGCGGGGGGCAATGAGCAGTTCTTC.

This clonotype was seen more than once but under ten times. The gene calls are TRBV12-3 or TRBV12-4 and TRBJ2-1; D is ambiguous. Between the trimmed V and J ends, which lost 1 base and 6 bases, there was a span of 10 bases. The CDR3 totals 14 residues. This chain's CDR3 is CASSLGLTANEQFF. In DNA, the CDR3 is TGTGCCAGCAGTTTAGGTCTAACGGCCAATGAGCAGTTCTTC.